The 24 T cell receptor beta chains in this list originate from one sample, sequenced in a study of blood T cell repertoires in COVID-19. This table comes from immunoSEQ multiplex PCR, and its TCRdb copy is limited to in-frame clones, with some not included. Found here are around 120,000 clones, almost 90% of them singletons; the top ten hold about 4%. Sequencing was carried out using peripheral blood. The receptor source for this set is a woman aged 55-70 years with COVID-19, enrolled during active disease.

The genes are TRBV7-8 and TRBJ2-7, with TRBD2 matching over 7 bases. Trimming took 3 bases from V and 2 from J; bases not matched to a gene: 10. There are 16 residues in the CDR3. Germline values: CDR1 SGHVS, CDR2 FQNEAQ. Written as DNA, the CDR3 is TGTGCCAGCAGCTTCTTTGGGGGAGGGAGTACCTACGAGCAGTACTTC. Translation: CASSFFGGGSTYEQYF.

The V and J genes are TRBV5-1 and TRBJ2-2; TRBD1 is a possible D gene (6 bases). Trimming cost V 2 bases and J 2 bases, with 16 bases left between them. The CDR3 sequence is 17 residues long. From germline, CDR1 is SGHRS and CDR2 YFSETQ. In nucleotides, the CDR3 is TGCGCCAGCAGCTTCCGGTTAGGGGGTTCAAACACCGGGGAGCTGTTTTTT. Amino acid sequence: CASSFRLGGSNTGELFF.

The chain is built from TRBV5-1 and TRBJ2-7; 11 positions match TRBD2. This CDR3 is 15 amino acids long. Germline V gene data show CDR1 as SGHRS and CDR2 as YFSETQ. The V gene end was trimmed by 2 bases and the J gene end by 7 bases; junction bases not matched to a gene: 8. The CDR3 nucleotides read TGCGCCAGCAGCTTTTCCGGGACTAGCGGCTGGGAGCAGTACTTC. Its translation: CASSFSGTSGWEQYF.

The chain is built from TRBV27 and TRBJ1-5, with D maybe TRBD1 (6 bases). Germline CDR1 MNHEY, CDR2 SMNVEV (reference sequence). The V end was cut by 6 bases, the J end by 1 base, with 10 bases between. The CDR3 runs to 14 residues. In DNA form, the CDR3 reads TGTGCCAGCAGACCAGGACAGAGCAATCAGCCCCAGCATTTT. Encoded protein: CASRPGQSNQPQHF.

Concerning this clone: Other DNA sequences in this specimen translate into the identical CDR3. The chain is built from TRBV10-2 and TRBJ2-2; 9 bases are a match to TRBD1. The CDR3 consists of 15 residues. V lost 6 bases to trimming and J lost 4 bases; unmatched junction nucleotides: 6. CDR1 is WSHSY, CDR2 SAAADI, per germline. The CDR3 bases are TGCGCCAGCAGACAGGGGGCGCGGGGCACCGGGGAGCTGTTTTTT. Protein sequence: CASRQGARGTGELFF.

The V and J genes are TRBV25-1 and TRBJ2-4; 9 bases match TRBD1. The CDR3 has 13 residues. Losses at the gene ends were 5 bases for V and 10 bases for J; bases not matched to a gene: 6. Looked up from germline, CDR1 is MGHDK and CDR2 is SYGVNS. Here the CDR3 DNA reads TGTGCCAGCAGTAAGACAGGGGGTGTTATTCAGTACTTC. Translation: CASSKTGGVIQYF.

This clone was observed a single time. This chain uses TRBV9 with TRBJ2-5; possibly TRBD2 for D (5 bases). V lost 4 bases and J lost 6, with 22 bases in between. CDR1 and CDR2 (germline): SGDLS, YYNGEE. The CDR3 is 16 residues long. CDR3 in amino acids: CASSPDPTRNRKTQYF. As DNA, the CDR3 is TGTGCCAGCAGCCCCGACCCTACTAGGAATCGGAAGACCCAGTACTTC. Complete variable domain (other parts from reference TRBV9 and TRBJ2-5): DSGVTQTPKHLITATGQRVTLRCSPRSGDLSVYWYQQSLDQGLQFLIQYYNGEERAKGNILERFSAQQFPDLHSELNLSSLELGDSALYFCASSPDPTRNRKTQYFGPGTRLLVL.

The chain employs TRBV12-5 and TRBJ2-3, with 9 bases that match TRBD1. The CDR3 is 15 amino acids. Trimming cost V 1 base and J 8 bases; bases outside gene matches: 7. Germline V gives CDR1 LGHNT, CDR2 FRNRAP. The CDR3 DNA sequence: TGTGCTAGTGGTTTGGACGCACAGGGGGCTGGTACGCAGTATTTT. Its translation is CASGLDAQGAGTQYF. Full variable domain (outside the CDR3, taken from reference TRBV12-5 and TRBJ2-3): DARVTQTPRHKVTEMGQEVTMRCQPILGHNTVFWYRQTMMQGLELLAYFRNRAPLDDSGMPKDRFSAEMPDATLATLKIQPSEPRDSAVYFCASGLDAQGAGTQYFGPGTRLTVL.

A few counts support this clone. V gene TRBV11-2 combines with J gene TRBJ1-2; D unresolved. V lost 3 bases and J lost 3, with 8 bases in between. This CDR3 is 13 amino acids long. The germline CDR1 and CDR2 sequences are SGHAT and FQNNGV. CDR3 nucleotide sequence: TGTGCCAGCAGCTTCTTAGAGTACTATGGCTACACCTTC. This sequence encodes CASSFLEYYGYTF.

Written as DNA, the CDR3 is TGTGCCAGCAGCCGGGGACAGGGGTACACCCCAATACAAGAGACCCAGTACTTC. It encodes CASSRGQGYTPIQETQYF. This sequence joins TRBV7-2 and TRBJ2-5, with 10 bases matching TRBD1. This CDR3 comprises 18 residues. The trim removed 5 bases at V and 2 bases at J, leaving 14 bases unmatched. Germline CDR1 reads SGHTA; CDR2 reads FQGNSA.

The chain couples TRBV5-4 to TRBJ1-2; 8 positions agree with TRBD1. This CDR3 comprises 15 residues. V was clipped by 4 bases and J by 5 bases; unmatched bases: 10. The V gene's germline CDR1 is SGHNT and CDR2 YYREEE (reference sequence). In DNA, the CDR3 is TGTGCCAGCAGCGGGGCTGGACAGGGTGCGTATGGCTACACCTTC. Translated: CASSGAGQGAYGYTF.

This rearrangement joins TRBV7-2 to TRBJ2-7; a weak D match, TRBD2 (6 bases). Per germline, CDR1 SGHTA and CDR2 FQGNSA. The CDR3 has 14 amino acids. V lost 1 base, J lost 3 bases, and 10 bases lay in between. The CDR3 DNA reads as TGTGCCAGCAGCTTAGTTAGGAGGGACTACGAGCAGTACTTC. Translating gives CASSLVRRDYEQYF. Using reference TRBV7-2 and TRBJ2-7 for the parts outside the CDR3, the full variable domain is GAGVSQSPSNKVTEKGKDVELRCDPISGHTALYWYRQSLGQGLEFLIYFQGNSAPDKSGLPSDRFSAERTGGSVSTLTIQRTQQEDSAVYLCASSLVRRDYEQYFGPGTRLTVT.

This sequence joins TRBV19 and TRBJ1-1; D ambiguous. Per the germline V gene, CDR1 is LNHDA and CDR2 is SQIVND (reference sequence). The CDR3 has 15 residues. Trimming took 0 bases from V and 9 from J, leaving 17 bases between them. The CDR3 coding sequence is TGTGCCAGTAGTATAGATCTCAGGAGGTTTAGAAAAGCTTTCTTT. It translates to CASSIDLRRFRKAFF. The variable domain in full, completed from reference TRBV19 and TRBJ1-1, reads DGGITQSPKYLFRKEGQNVTLSCEQNLNHDAMYWYRQDPGQGLRLIYYSQIVNDFQKGDIAEGYSVSREKKESFPLTVTSAQKNPTAFYLCASSIDLRRFRKAFFGQGTRLTVV.

A single count supports this clone. The CDR3 is CASSPAGTGGREQYF. The CDR3 coding sequence is TGTGCCAGCTCACCGGCCGGGACAGGGGGTCGCGAGCAGTACTTC. The chain combines TRBV18 with TRBJ2-7; 11 bases match TRBD1. J lost 6 bases, V lost 3 bases, and 7 bases had no gene match. Looked up from germline, CDR1 is KGHSH and CDR2 is LQKENI. CDR3 size: 15 residues. Drawing the rest from reference TRBV18 and TRBJ2-7, the complete variable domain is NAGVMQNPRHLVRRRGQEARLRCSPMKGHSHVYWYRQLPEEGLKFMVYLQKENIIDESGMPKERFSAEFPKEGPSILRIQQVVRGDSAAYFCASSPAGTGGREQYFGPGTRLTVT.

V gene TRBV19 combines with J gene TRBJ1-4, with 7 positions matching TRBD1. This CDR3 region has 14 residues. CDR1 LNHDA and CDR2 SQIVND come from the germline V gene (reference sequence). The trim removed 4 bases at V and 2 bases at J, leaving 1 base unmatched. The CDR3 protein is CASSTTGTNEKLFF. The CDR3 coding sequence is TGTGCCAGTAGTACGACAGGGACTAATGAAAAACTGTTTTTT.

This clone has more than one count but fewer than ten. The chain recombines TRBV19 with TRBJ1-1; the match to TRBD1 covers 7 bases. CDR1 and CDR2 (germline): LNHDA, SQIVND (reference sequence). The CDR3 covers 15 residues. V was clipped by 2 bases and J by 5 bases; unmatched bases: 8. The CDR3 region is CASSISPTGNTEAFF. In nucleotides, the CDR3 is TGTGCCAGTAGTATATCCCCGACAGGGAATACTGAAGCTTTCTTT.

V gene TRBV7-2 combines with J gene TRBJ1-2; 8 bases line up with TRBD1. This CDR3 contains 15 residues. Germline-derived CDR1 and CDR2 are SGHTA and FQGNSA. Trimming cost V 3 bases and J 5 bases; bases outside gene matches: 8. The CDR3 loop reads CASSFGSGGPYGYTF. The CDR3 region has the DNA TGTGCCAGCAGCTTTGGATCAGGGGGCCCATATGGCTACACCTTC.

V is TRBV5-4 and J is TRBJ2-3, with TRBD1 identical over 9 bases. The germline gives CDR1 SGHNT, CDR2 YYREEE (reference sequence). CDR3 length: 15 amino acids. The trim removed 0 bases at V and 5 bases at J, leaving 4 bases unmatched. Here the CDR3 DNA reads TGTGCCAGCAGCTTGGGGGACAGGGTCGGAGATACGCAGTATTTT. This encodes CASSLGDRVGDTQYF.

The chain uses TRBV2 and TRBJ1-2; a weak D match, TRBD1 (6 bases). Germline V CDR1 and CDR2: SNHLY, FYNNEI. Deletions cut 6 bases from V and 3 bases from J, with 14 bases between. The CDR3 has 14 amino acids. Written as DNA, the CDR3 is TGTGCCAGCAGAGAGACAGGTGGGGACTATGGCTACACCTTC. Its protein is CASRETGGDYGYTF. The full variable domain, in which reference TRBV2 and TRBJ1-2 provide the parts outside the CDR3, is EPEVTQTPSHQVTQMGQEVILRCVPISNHLYFYWYRQILGQKVEFLVSFYNNEISEKSEIFDDQFSVERPDGSNFTLKIRSTKLEDSAMYFCASRETGGDYGYTFGSGTRLTVV.

This chain connects TRBV24-1 to TRBJ2-7; 9 bases line up with TRBD2. Germline loops: CDR1 KGHDR, CDR2 SFDVKD. The junction had 5 bases not matched to a gene; V was cut back by 11 bases and J by 7 bases. The CDR3 length is 11 residues. The CDR3 region has the DNA TGTGCCAGGTCTGCGGGGGGGGAGCAGTACTTC. This encodes CARSAGGEQYF.

The V gene is TRBV10-3, the J gene TRBJ1-1, with a tentative D call TRBD1 (5 bases). Germline V gene data show CDR1 as ENHRY and CDR2 as SYGVKD. The CDR3 sequence is 14 residues long. V was cut by 6 bases and J by 2 bases, with 13 bases left in between. CDR3 bases: TGTGCCATCAGGTCACTCGACAGCAACACTGAAGCTTTCTTT. This sequence encodes CAIRSLDSNTEAFF.

The rearrangement uses TRBV7-9 and TRBJ1-1; D not certain. This CDR3 is 13 amino acids long. Germline lookup yields CDR1 SEHNR and CDR2 FQNEAQ (reference sequence). Trimming pared 5 bases from V and 6 bases from J, leaving 13 bases between. CDR3 coding DNA: TGTGCCAGCAGCCCAACAGTACCAGCTGAAGCTTTCTTT. It codes for CASSPTVPAEAFF.

The V and J genes are TRBV4-3 and TRBJ2-7; 10 bases are shared with TRBD2. J was trimmed by 0 bases and V by 6 bases; bases with no gene match: 5. Per germline, CDR1 LGHNA and CDR2 YSLEER. The CDR3 spans 15 residues. For the CDR3, the DNA is TGCGCCAGCAGTGCCGGGACTAGCGCCTCCTACGAGCAGTACTTC. Translation: CASSAGTSASYEQYF.

This rearrangement joins TRBV3-1 (or the pseudogene TRBV3-2) to TRBJ2-2; D possibly corresponds to TRBD1 (6 bases). V was trimmed by 4 bases and J by 0 bases, leaving 18 bases between them. This CDR3 has 18 residues. Germline V gene data show CDR1 as LGHDT and CDR2 as YNNKEL (reference sequence). Here the CDR3 reads CASSPELPTGANTGELFF. Written as DNA, the CDR3 is TGTGCCAGCAGCCCCGAACTACCGACAGGCGCGAACACCGGGGAGCTGTTTTTT.